The 17 T cell receptor beta chains in this list originate from one sample, sequenced in a study of T-cell memory formation after mild COVID-19. MiXCR was run by TCRdb on the 5' RACE reads, yielding one entry per CDR3 protein. The sample carries just over 200,000 distinct CDR3 sequences, around 9.1% recorded once. Sequencing was performed on PBMCs or a T cell subset sorted from them (not recorded which). The origin of the receptors is a man between 18 and 29 years old who had mild COVID-19 (a few samples of this study predate the infection). Cell type and time point are not known.

This clonotype has a handful of counts. This may be a read error: a much more frequent sequence differs by one nucleotide. The chain carries TRBV5-1 and TRBJ2-3, with 7 bases lining up with TRBD1. J lost 2 bases, V lost 6 bases, and 9 bases had no gene match. CDR1 is SGHRS, CDR2 YFSETQ, per germline. The CDR3 loop spans 15 amino acids. CDR3 sequence (DNA): TGCGCCAGCATCTCCAGGGGGTGGGCCACAGATACGCAGTATTTT. As protein: CASISRGWATDTQYF.

This clonotype has at least ten counts. J is TRBJ2-3 and V is TRBV12-5; tentatively, D is TRBD2 (5 bases). This CDR3 has 13 residues. Germline CDR1 is LGHNT and CDR2 is FRNRAP. The V gene lost 4 bases and the J gene lost 2 bases, with 7 bases spanning the gap. The CDR3 bases are TGTGCTAGTGGTTCCGGGGACACAGATACGCAGTATTTT. Translating gives CASGSGDTDTQYF.

This clonotype was detected a few times. The chain is built from TRBV7-3 and TRBJ2-3; D remains ambiguous. The CDR3 runs 13 residues. CDR1 and CDR2 from the germline V gene are SGHTA and FQGTGA. The ends were cut back, 4 bases at V and 6 bases at J, with 11 bases in the middle. The CDR3 nucleotides read TGTGCCAGCAGCTCCAGAGACGGGGATACGCAGTATTTT. Translation: CASSSRDGDTQYF.

This clonotype was seen a few times. The V call is TRBV5-1, the J call TRBJ1-4; 7 positions agree with TRBD1. The CDR3 runs 14 residues. V dropped 2 bases and J dropped 8; count of bases not matched to a gene: 6. Germline V gene sequence: CDR1 SGHRS, CDR2 YFSETQ. The CDR3 is CASSLRDRAEKLFF. The CDR3 nucleotides read TGCGCCAGCAGCTTACGTGACAGGGCGGAAAAACTGTTTTTT.

DNA for the CDR3: TGTGCCAGCAGTTACGACCCGACAGTAAACTATGGCTACACCTTC. This gives the protein CASSYDPTVNYGYTF. J is TRBJ1-2 and V is TRBV6-6, with D possibly TRBD1 on 5 matching bases. The CDR3 totals 15 residues. V lost 2 bases, J lost 2 bases, and 12 bases lay in between. CDR1 is MNHNY, CDR2 SVGAGI, per germline (reference sequence).

This clonotype was recorded many times. The chain has TRBV6-4 and TRBJ2-1; 8 bases fit TRBD2. Germline loops: CDR1 MRHNA, CDR2 SNTAGT. V lost 0 bases, J lost 3 bases, and 4 bases stayed unmatched. This CDR3 is built from 16 residues. The CDR3 loop reads CASSDSTGGFYNEQFF. The CDR3 DNA follows: TGTGCCAGCAGTGACTCGACGGGGGGGTTCTACAATGAGCAGTTCTTC.

The sample holds a few counts of this clonotype. The chain is built from TRBV6-1 and TRBJ1-2, with TRBD1 as a possible D gene (5 bases). This CDR3 has 14 residues. V lost 1 base and J lost 4, with 10 bases in between. Germline V CDR1 and CDR2: MNHNS, SASEGT. The CDR3 nucleotides read TGTGCCAGCAGTGAAGATCAGGGACCCTATGGCTACACCTTC. It translates to CASSEDQGPYGYTF.

In its sample, this clonotype was seen many times. The V gene is TRBV5-1, the J gene TRBJ1-1; no firm D call. The ends were cut back, 2 bases at V and 3 bases at J, with 11 bases in the middle. CDR3 size: 14 residues. Germline V CDR1 and CDR2: SGHRS, YFSETQ. This CDR3 is CASSFEGKDTEAFF. CDR3 in DNA: TGCGCCAGCAGCTTCGAGGGCAAGGACACTGAAGCTTTCTTT.

This clonotype showed up many times. The gene calls are TRBV5-1 and TRBJ1-2; D is uncertain. Trimming left V 5 bases short and J 6 bases short, with 14 bases between. Germline V lookup: CDR1 SGHRS, CDR2 YFSETQ. This CDR3 spans 13 amino acids. The CDR3 nucleotides are TGCGCCAGCAGTTCGAGCCAGTGGGATGGCTACACCTTC. Translating gives CASSSSQWDGYTF.

This clonotype was counted ten times or more. The V and J genes are TRBV4-3 and TRBJ2-7; 8 bases map to TRBD2. Germline CDR1 and CDR2: LGHNA and YSLEER. V was pared by 0 bases and J by 2 bases, with 6 bases of the junction left unmatched. This CDR3 is 16 amino acids long. The CDR3 loop reads CASSQEVSGGTYEQYF. The CDR3 DNA sequence: TGCGCCAGCAGCCAAGAAGTCAGCGGGGGAACCTACGAGCAGTACTTC.

At least ten counts were recorded for this clonotype. This chain links TRBV5-6 with TRBJ2-5, with D possibly being TRBD2 (5 bases). The germline V and J ends were trimmed by 0 bases and 4 bases, with 16 bases remaining between them. From germline, CDR1 is SGHDT and CDR2 YYEEEE. CDR3 size: 16 residues. CDR3 nucleotide sequence: TGTGCCAGCAGCTTGGGAGGGCGAGGCGATCCAGAGACCCAGTACTTC. Protein: CASSLGGRGDPETQYF.

This clonotype has ten or more counts. The chain uses TRBV5-1 and TRBJ1-1; no clear D gene. The V and J ends lost 0 bases and 1 base respectively, with 7 bases between them. CDR1 SGHRS and CDR2 YFSETQ come from the germline V gene. The CDR3 is 14 amino acids. CDR3 protein: CASSLGGRNTEAFF. DNA for the CDR3: TGCGCCAGCAGCTTGGGAGGGAGGAACACTGAAGCTTTCTTT. Combining the CDR3 with reference TRBV5-1 and TRBJ1-1 gives the whole variable domain KAGVTQTPRYLIKTRGQQVTLSCSPISGHRSVSWYQQTPGQGLQFLFEYFSETQRNKGNFPGRFSGRQFSNSRSEMNVSTLELGDSALYLCASSLGGRNTEAFFGQGTRLTVV.

V is TRBV6-6 and J is TRBJ2-3; 14 bases align to TRBD2. Looked up from germline, CDR1 is MNHNY and CDR2 is SVGAGI (reference sequence). J was trimmed by 6 bases and V by 6 bases; bases with no gene match: 8. The CDR3 extends over 16 amino acids. Written as DNA, the CDR3 is TGTGCCAGCAGCCTAGGACTAGCGGGGGGTCTGGATACGCAGTATTTT. Translating it yields CASSLGLAGGLDTQYF.

This clonotype was seen repeatedly, ten times or more. This chain connects TRBV5-1 to TRBJ2-3; 7 bases are a match to TRBD1. CDR3 length: 15 residues. Losses at the gene ends were 0 bases for V and 4 bases for J; bases not matched to a gene: 5. Germline lookup yields CDR1 SGHRS and CDR2 YFSETQ. The CDR3 protein is CASSLVARGSDTQYF. The CDR3 region has the DNA TGCGCCAGCAGCTTGGTAGCCAGGGGGTCAGATACGCAGTATTTT.

The genes are TRBV18 and TRBJ1-4; unclear D gene. Trimming pared 5 bases from V and 8 bases from J, leaving 12 bases between. The germline gives CDR1 KGHSH, CDR2 LQKENI. CDR3 length: 13 residues. The CDR3: CASSSNMGEKLFF. In DNA, the CDR3 is TGTGCCAGCTCATCCAATATGGGGGAAAAACTGTTTTTT.

This clonotype showed up just once. The chain recombines TRBV12-3 or TRBV12-4 with TRBJ1-5, with TRBD1 matching over 8 bases. The V and J ends lost 5 bases and 2 bases, in that order; junction bases with no gene match: 5. CDR3 length equals 15 residues. The CDR3 DNA sequence: TGTGCCAGCAGTGACAGGGGAATCGGCAATCAGCCCCAGCATTTT. Protein sequence: CASSDRGIGNQPQHF.

This clonotype was counted many times. The genes are TRBV3-1 and TRBJ1-5; D remains ambiguous. Trimming left V 0 bases short and J 4 bases short, with 4 bases between. There are 13 residues in the CDR3. Germline V gene data show CDR1 as LGHDT and CDR2 as YNNKEL (reference sequence). The CDR3 region is CASSQDLNQPQHF. The DNA for the CDR3 is TGTGCCAGCAGCCAAGATTTAAATCAGCCCCAGCATTTT.